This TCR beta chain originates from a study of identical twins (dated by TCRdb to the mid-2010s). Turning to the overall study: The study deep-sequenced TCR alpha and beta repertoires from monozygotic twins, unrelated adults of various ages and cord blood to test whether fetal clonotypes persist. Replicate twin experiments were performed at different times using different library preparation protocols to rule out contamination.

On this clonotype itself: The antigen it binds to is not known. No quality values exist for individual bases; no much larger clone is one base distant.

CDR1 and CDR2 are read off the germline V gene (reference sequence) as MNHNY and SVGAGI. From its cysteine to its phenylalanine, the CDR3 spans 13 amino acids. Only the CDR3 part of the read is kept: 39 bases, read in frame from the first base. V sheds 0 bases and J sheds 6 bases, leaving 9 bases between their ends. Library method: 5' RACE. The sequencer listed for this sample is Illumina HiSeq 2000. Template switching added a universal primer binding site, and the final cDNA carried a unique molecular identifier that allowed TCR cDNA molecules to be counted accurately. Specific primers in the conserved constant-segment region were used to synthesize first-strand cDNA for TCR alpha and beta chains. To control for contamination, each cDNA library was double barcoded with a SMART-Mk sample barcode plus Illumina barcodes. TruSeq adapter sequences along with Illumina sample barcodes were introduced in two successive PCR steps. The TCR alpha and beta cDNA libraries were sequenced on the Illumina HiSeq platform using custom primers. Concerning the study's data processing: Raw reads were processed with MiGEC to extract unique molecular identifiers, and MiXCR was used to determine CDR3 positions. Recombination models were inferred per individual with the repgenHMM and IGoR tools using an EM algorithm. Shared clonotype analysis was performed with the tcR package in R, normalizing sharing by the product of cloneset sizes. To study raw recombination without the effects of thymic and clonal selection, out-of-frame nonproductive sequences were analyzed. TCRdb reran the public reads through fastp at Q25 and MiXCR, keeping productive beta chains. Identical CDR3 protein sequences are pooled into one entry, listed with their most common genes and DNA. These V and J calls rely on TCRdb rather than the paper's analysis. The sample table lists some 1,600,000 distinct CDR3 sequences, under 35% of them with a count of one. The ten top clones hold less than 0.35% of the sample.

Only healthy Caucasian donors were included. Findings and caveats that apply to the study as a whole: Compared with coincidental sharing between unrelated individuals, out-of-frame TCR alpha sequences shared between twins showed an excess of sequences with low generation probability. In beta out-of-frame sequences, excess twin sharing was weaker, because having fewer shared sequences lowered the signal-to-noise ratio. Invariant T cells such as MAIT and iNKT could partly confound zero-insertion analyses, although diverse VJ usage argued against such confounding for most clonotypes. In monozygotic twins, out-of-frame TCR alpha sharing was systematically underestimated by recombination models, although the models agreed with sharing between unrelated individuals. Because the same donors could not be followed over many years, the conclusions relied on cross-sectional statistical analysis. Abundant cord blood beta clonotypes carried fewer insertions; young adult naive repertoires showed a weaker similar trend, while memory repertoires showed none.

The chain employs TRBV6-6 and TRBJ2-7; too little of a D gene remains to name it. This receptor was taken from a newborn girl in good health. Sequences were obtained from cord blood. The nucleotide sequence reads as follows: TGTGCCAGCAGTTACTCGAGTCACGGCGAGCAGTACTTC. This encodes CASSYSSHGEQYF.